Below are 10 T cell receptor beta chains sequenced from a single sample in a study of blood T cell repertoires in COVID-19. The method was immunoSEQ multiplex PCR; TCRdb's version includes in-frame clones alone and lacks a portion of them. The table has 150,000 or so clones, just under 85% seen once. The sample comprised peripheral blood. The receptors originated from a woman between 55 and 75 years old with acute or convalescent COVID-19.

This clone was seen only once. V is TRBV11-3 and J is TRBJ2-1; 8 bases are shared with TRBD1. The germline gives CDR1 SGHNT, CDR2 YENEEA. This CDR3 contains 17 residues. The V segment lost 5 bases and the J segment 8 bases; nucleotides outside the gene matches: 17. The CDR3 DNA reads TGTGCCAGCAGCAGCCGGCAGGGGGCGACTGATGACGATGAGCAGTTCTTC. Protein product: CASSSRQGATDDDEQFF. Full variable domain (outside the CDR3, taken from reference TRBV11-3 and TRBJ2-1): EAGVVQSPRYKIIEKKQPVAFWCNPISGHNTLYWYLQNLGQGPELLIRYENEEAVDDSQLPKDRFSAERLKGVDSTLKIQPAELGDSAVYLCASSSRQGATDDDEQFFGPGTRLTVL.

CDR3 sequence reads: CASSARGALDYGYTF. CDR3 DNA sequence: TGTGCCAGCAGTGCCCGGGGTGCCCTAGACTATGGCTACACCTTC. The chain carries TRBV27 and TRBJ1-2; no definite D call. This CDR3 contains 15 residues. Germline V gene lookup returns CDR1 MNHEY and CDR2 SMNVEV (reference sequence). Between the trimmed V and J ends, which lost 5 bases and 3 bases, there was a span of 16 bases.

The CDR3 sequence: CASSVGSSVVDTQYF. The CDR3 DNA sequence: TGTGCCAGCAGCGTAGGTAGTAGCGTGGTAGATACGCAGTATTTT. The chain links TRBV9 to TRBJ2-3; the D gene is possibly TRBD2 (5 bases). Germline-derived CDR1 and CDR2 are SGDLS and YYNGEE. This CDR3 is 15 amino acids long. The germline V and J ends were trimmed by 0 bases and 5 bases, with 13 bases remaining between them.

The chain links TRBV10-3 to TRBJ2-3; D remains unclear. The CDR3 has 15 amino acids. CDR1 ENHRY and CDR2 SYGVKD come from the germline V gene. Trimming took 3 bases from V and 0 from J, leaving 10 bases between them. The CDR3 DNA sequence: TGTGCCATCAGTGACAGCCTACTAAGCACAGATACGCAGTATTTT. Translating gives CAISDSLLSTDTQYF.

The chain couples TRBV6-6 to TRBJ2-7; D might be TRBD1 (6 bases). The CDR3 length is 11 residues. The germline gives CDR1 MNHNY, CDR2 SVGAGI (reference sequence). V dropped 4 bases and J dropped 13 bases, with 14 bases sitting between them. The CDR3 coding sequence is TGTGCCAGCAGTTTGGACAGCTCGGAATACTTC. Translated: CASSLDSSEYF.

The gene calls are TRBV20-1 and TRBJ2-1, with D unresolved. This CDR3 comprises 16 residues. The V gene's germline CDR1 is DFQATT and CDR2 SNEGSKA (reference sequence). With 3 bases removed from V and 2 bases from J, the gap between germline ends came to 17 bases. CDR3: CSASPLQMSAYNEQFF. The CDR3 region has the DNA TGCAGTGCTAGTCCACTACAAATGAGCGCCTACAATGAGCAGTTCTTC.

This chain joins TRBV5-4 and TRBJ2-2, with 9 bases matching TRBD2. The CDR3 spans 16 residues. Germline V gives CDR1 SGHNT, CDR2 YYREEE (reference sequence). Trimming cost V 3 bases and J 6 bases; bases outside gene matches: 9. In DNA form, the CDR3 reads TGTGCCAGCAGCTGGGGTCCGGGACTAGCATCCGGGGAGCTGTTTTTT. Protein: CASSWGPGLASGELFF.

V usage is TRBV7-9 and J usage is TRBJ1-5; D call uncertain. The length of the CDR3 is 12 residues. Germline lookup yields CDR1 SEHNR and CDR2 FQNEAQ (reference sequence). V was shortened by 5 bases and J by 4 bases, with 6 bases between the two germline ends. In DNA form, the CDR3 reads TGTGCCAGCAGCGAACAGAATCAGCCCCAGCATTTT. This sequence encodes CASSEQNQPQHF.

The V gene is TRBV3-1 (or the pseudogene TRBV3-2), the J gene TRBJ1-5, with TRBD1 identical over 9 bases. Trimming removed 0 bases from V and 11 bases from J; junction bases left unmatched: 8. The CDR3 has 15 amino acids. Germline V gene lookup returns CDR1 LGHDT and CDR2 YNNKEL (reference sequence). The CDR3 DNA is TGTGCCAGCAGCCAAGATACCGGGACAGGGAGGGCCCAGCATTTT. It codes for CASSQDTGTGRAQHF.

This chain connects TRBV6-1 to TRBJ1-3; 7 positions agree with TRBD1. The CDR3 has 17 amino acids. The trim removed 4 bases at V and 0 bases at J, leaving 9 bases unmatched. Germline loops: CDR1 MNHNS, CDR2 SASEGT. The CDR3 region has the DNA TGTGCCAGCAGTGGTTACAGGGGTATAATCTCTGGAAACACCATATATTTT. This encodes CASSGYRGIISGNTIYF.